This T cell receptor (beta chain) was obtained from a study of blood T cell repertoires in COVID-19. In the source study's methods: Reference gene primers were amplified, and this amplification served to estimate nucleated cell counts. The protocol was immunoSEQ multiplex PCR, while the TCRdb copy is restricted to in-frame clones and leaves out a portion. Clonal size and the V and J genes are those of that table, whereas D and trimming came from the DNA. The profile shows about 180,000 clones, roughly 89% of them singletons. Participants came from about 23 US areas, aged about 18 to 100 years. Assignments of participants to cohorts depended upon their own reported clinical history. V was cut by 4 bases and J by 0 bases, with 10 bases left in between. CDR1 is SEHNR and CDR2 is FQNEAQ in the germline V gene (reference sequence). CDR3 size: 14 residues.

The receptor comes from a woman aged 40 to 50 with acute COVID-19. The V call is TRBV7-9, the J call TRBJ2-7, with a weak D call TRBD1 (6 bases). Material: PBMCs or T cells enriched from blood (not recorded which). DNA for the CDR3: TGTGCCAGCAGCTGGACAGATTACTCCTACGAGCAGTACTTC. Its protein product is CASSWTDYSYEQYF.